This entry is about one T cell receptor (beta chain). These data belong to a study of T cell changes during pregnancy in multiple sclerosis. The method was immunoSEQ multiplex PCR; TCRdb's version includes in-frame clones alone and lacks a portion of them. In the table there are around 60,000 clones, 92% of which are singletons. This receptor was obtained from a female donor in good health, enrolled as a control in a pregnancy study. Sample: peripheral blood, taken in the second trimester of pregnancy.

CDR3 DNA: TGTGCCAGCAGCCCCCAAGGCGGAGCGGTCTTACTGGGGCAGTTCTTC. This sequence encodes CASSPQGGAVLLGQFF. V is TRBV14 and J is TRBJ2-1; D is perhaps TRBD2 (5 bases). V lost 4 bases to trimming and J lost 12 bases, with 25 bases between them. The CDR3 spans 16 residues. Germline loops: CDR1 SGHDN, CDR2 FVKESK. Full variable domain (rest looked up from reference TRBV14 and TRBJ2-1): EAGVTQFPSHSVIEKGQTVTLRCDPISGHDNLYWYRRVMGKEIKFLLHFVKESKQDESGMPNNRFLAERTGGTYSTLKVQPAELEDSGVYFCASSPQGGAVLLGQFFGPGTRLTVL.